One and the same sample provided the 26 T cell receptor beta chains below, sequenced in a study of T cell responses to AZD1222 COVID-19 vaccine. Libraries were prepared by immunoSEQ multiplex PCR; TCRdb keeps only in-frame clonotypes and omits some of them. The data show about 160,000 clones, roughly 90% seen once. Sequencing was performed on peripheral blood, taken 28 days after the second AZD1222 dose. The receptors here all came from an adult who received the AZD1222 COVID-19 vaccine.

This chain connects TRBV5-8 to TRBJ2-5; D is uncertain. This CDR3 is built from 17 residues. Trimming removed 4 bases at V and 4 bases at J, with 23 bases between. The germline V gene has CDR1 SGHTS and CDR2 YDEGEE. In DNA form, the CDR3 reads TGTGCCAGCAGCCCCGGTCGGAACCCGGGCCCAGGAGAGACCCAGTACTTC. Its protein is CASSPGRNPGPGETQYF.

The chain joins TRBV12-3 or TRBV12-4 to TRBJ1-5; D gene unclear. The CDR3 runs to 13 residues. V lost 5 bases, J lost 4 bases, and 9 bases lay in between. The CDR3 here is CASSLHPNQPQHF. In nucleotides, the CDR3 is TGTGCCAGCAGTCTACACCCAAATCAGCCCCAGCATTTT.

The table lists this clone with a count of one. V and J are TRBV4-1 and TRBJ1-4; D gene unclear. This CDR3 region has 12 residues. The germline V and J ends were trimmed by 4 bases and 14 bases, with 14 bases remaining between them. In germline, CDR1 is MGHRA, CDR2 YSYEKL. CDR3 sequence reads: CASSRSVKRLFF. In DNA form, the CDR3 reads TGCGCCAGCAGCCGATCCGTTAAACGGCTGTTTTTT.

The V and J genes are TRBV7-8 and TRBJ1-1; D is uncertain. Germline CDR1 and CDR2: SGHVS and FQNEAQ. The V and J ends lost 1 base and 4 bases respectively, with 10 bases between them. This CDR3 is built from 14 residues. The CDR3 DNA reads as TGTGCCAGCAGCTTAGAAGTAGAAGGCACTGAAGCTTTCTTT. The encoded protein is CASSLEVEGTEAFF.

This chain connects TRBV7-2 to TRBJ1-2; D remains unclear. The CDR3 spans 13 residues. The V end was cut by 7 bases, the J end by 6 bases, with 15 bases between. Germline CDR1 reads SGHTA; CDR2 reads FQGNSA. CDR3 coding DNA: TGTGCCAGCACCCCGAGGAGGCGGGATGGCTACACCTTC. Protein sequence: CASTPRRRDGYTF.

This sequence joins TRBV10-3 and TRBJ1-2; D is unclear. V was shortened by 2 bases and J by 6 bases, with 10 bases between the two germline ends. CDR3 length: 13 amino acids. CDR1 is ENHRY and CDR2 is SYGVKD in the germline V gene. CDR3 DNA: TGTGCCATCAGTGAGACGGCAGCAAATGGCTACACCTTC. Its translation is CAISETAANGYTF.

The chain is built from TRBV27 and TRBJ1-1; 7 nucleotides line up with TRBD1. This CDR3 spans 12 amino acids. Trimming removed 8 bases from V and 6 bases from J; junction bases left unmatched: 6. Germline V gene lookup returns CDR1 MNHEY and CDR2 SMNVEV (reference sequence). CDR3 protein: CASFGRGAEAFF. The CDR3 bases are TGTGCCAGCTTTGGCAGGGGGGCTGAAGCTTTCTTT.

The gene calls are TRBV3-1 (or the pseudogene TRBV3-2) and TRBJ2-1; D possibly corresponds to TRBD2 (6 bases). Per germline, CDR1 LGHDT and CDR2 YNNKEL (reference sequence). V was pared by 4 bases and J by 4 bases, with 11 bases between. The length of the CDR3 is 14 residues. This CDR3 is CASSLGTSYNEQFF. The CDR3 DNA reads as TGTGCCAGCAGCCTAGGGACTTCTTACAATGAGCAGTTCTTC.

The genes are TRBV10-3 and TRBJ2-1; TRBD2 matches at 12 bases. The CDR3 sequence is 13 residues long. Trimming took 9 bases from V and 4 from J; bases not matched to a gene: 1. CDR1 and CDR2 from the germline V gene are ENHRY and SYGVKD. Written as DNA, the CDR3 is TGTGCCATAGGGACTAGCGGGTACAATGAGCAGTTCTTC. It codes for CAIGTSGYNEQFF.

This clone was counted a few times. The gene calls are TRBV4-2 and TRBJ1-3; no reliable D call. Trimming removed 2 bases at V and 2 bases at J, with 10 bases between. Germline CDR1 reads LGHNA; CDR2 reads YNFKEQ. The CDR3 covers 15 residues. CDR3 sequence: CASSQNLGTGNTIYF. CDR3 bases: TGTGCCAGCAGCCAAAATTTAGGGACTGGAAACACCATATATTTT.

J is TRBJ1-2 and V is TRBV10-3; the match to TRBD1 covers 7 bases. This CDR3 contains 13 residues. Trimming took 6 bases from V and 6 from J; bases not matched to a gene: 7. Germline V lookup: CDR1 ENHRY, CDR2 SYGVKD. CDR3 amino acids: CAISPTGDNGYTF. CDR3 nucleotides: TGTGCCATCAGCCCCACAGGGGACAATGGCTACACCTTC.

The rearrangement joins TRBV7-7 to TRBJ1-1; D unclear. Per the germline V gene, CDR1 is SSHAT and CDR2 is FNYEAQ (reference sequence). V was pared by 2 bases and J by 7 bases, with 14 bases between. The CDR3 consists of 14 residues. The CDR3: CASSLRGRMDEAFF. The CDR3, as DNA: TGTGCCAGCAGCTTACGAGGGAGGATGGATGAAGCTTTCTTT.

The chain uses TRBV7-8 and TRBJ2-2, with 12 bases aligning to TRBD2. CDR3 size: 14 residues. V lost 8 bases, J lost 5 bases, and 3 bases stayed unmatched. Germline V gene sequence: CDR1 SGHVS, CDR2 FQNEAQ. In nucleotides, the CDR3 is TGTGCCAGCTTGCTAGCGGGGGGGACCGGGGAGCTGTTTTTT. It translates to CASLLAGGTGELFF.

This clone appeared a single time. The chain combines TRBV6-4 with TRBJ2-2, with D tentatively TRBD1 or TRBD2 (6 bases each). The V gene lost 7 bases and the J gene lost 4 bases, with 16 bases spanning the gap. Germline lookup yields CDR1 MRHNA and CDR2 SNTAGT. CDR3 length: 15 residues. The CDR3 sequence is CASKSEGDLTGELFF. CDR3 DNA: TGTGCCAGCAAGTCGGAGGGGGACCTCACCGGGGAGCTGTTTTTT.

This chain connects TRBV29-1 to TRBJ2-1; 12 bases are a match to TRBD2. The germline V gene has CDR1 SQVTM and CDR2 ANQGSEA. The CDR3 runs to 17 residues. The junction had 10 bases not matched to a gene; V was cut back by 6 bases and J by 1 base. CDR3 DNA: TGCAGCGTCAGACTAGCGGGGGCTGTGATTTCCTACAATGAGCAGTTCTTC. Translated, it gives CSVRLAGAVISYNEQFF.

The rearrangement joins TRBV5-1 to TRBJ1-2; 7 bases line up with TRBD1. Germline V gene lookup returns CDR1 SGHRS and CDR2 YFSETQ. This CDR3 comprises 15 residues. Trimming took 0 bases from V and 14 from J; bases not matched to a gene: 16. This chain's CDR3 is CASSLVEGAAGHRTF. The CDR3 DNA follows: TGCGCCAGCAGCTTGGTTGAGGGGGCAGCTGGTCATAGGACCTTC.

This chain uses TRBV7-8 with TRBJ1-4, with D possibly TRBD1 on 5 matching bases. V was trimmed by 1 base and J by 10 bases, leaving 13 bases between them. The CDR3 totals 14 residues. Germline V gives CDR1 SGHVS, CDR2 FQNEAQ. This CDR3 reads CASSLVGQAGKLFF. The CDR3 DNA follows: TGTGCCAGCAGCTTAGTGGGGCAGGCGGGAAAACTGTTTTTT. Using reference TRBV7-8 and TRBJ1-4 for the parts outside the CDR3, the full variable domain is GAGVSQSPRYKVAKRGQDVALRCDPISGHVSLFWYQQALGQGPEFLTYFQNEAQLDKSGLPSDRFFAERPEGSVSTLKIQRTQQEDSAVYLCASSLVGQAGKLFFGSGTQLSVL.

The CDR3 DNA reads TGTGCCAGCAGTGTCAACAGGGTTGGTCAGCCCCAGCATTTT. This gives the protein CASSVNRVGQPQHF. J is TRBJ1-5 and V is TRBV2; maybe TRBD1 (6 bases). Germline CDR1 and CDR2: SNHLY and FYNNEI. V was pared by 4 bases and J by 6 bases, with 13 bases between. The CDR3 has 14 amino acids.

The chain couples TRBV4-2 to TRBJ1-4, with 10 bases that match TRBD1. Losses at the gene ends were 7 bases for V and 8 bases for J; bases not matched to a gene: 10. The CDR3 runs 15 residues. Germline V gene lookup returns CDR1 LGHNA and CDR2 YNFKEQ. CDR3 loop: CASNRPGQGLEKLFF. For the CDR3, the DNA is TGTGCCAGCAACAGACCGGGACAGGGGCTCGAAAAACTGTTTTTT.

This chain connects TRBV15 to TRBJ1-1; D ambiguous. The CDR3 extends over 12 amino acids. V was clipped by 3 bases and J by 6 bases, with 8 bases between them. The V gene's germline CDR1 is LNHNV and CDR2 YYDKDF (reference sequence). The CDR3 sequence is CATSRIMSEAFF. Here the CDR3 DNA reads TGTGCCACCAGCAGGATAATGTCTGAAGCTTTCTTT.

V is TRBV10-2 and J is TRBJ2-7; D ambiguous. Germline-derived CDR1 and CDR2 are WSHSY and SAAADI. V was cut by 8 bases and J by 1 base, with 15 bases left in between. This CDR3 is built from 14 residues. CDR3: CASLTAMSSYEQYF. The CDR3 DNA sequence: TGCGCCAGCCTAACTGCAATGTCGTCCTACGAGCAGTACTTC.

The V call is TRBV30, the J call TRBJ1-2, with D hard to call. The germline V and J ends were trimmed by 0 bases and 2 bases, with 7 bases remaining between them. The CDR3 is made up of 13 amino acids. The V gene's germline CDR1 is GTSNPN and CDR2 SVGIG (reference sequence). CDR3 amino acids: CAWSVQANYGYTF. The CDR3, as DNA: TGTGCCTGGAGTGTACAAGCCAACTATGGCTACACCTTC.

V usage is TRBV6-5 and J usage is TRBJ1-1; D not resolved. Looked up from germline, CDR1 is MNHEY and CDR2 is SVGAGI. The length of the CDR3 is 11 residues. Trimming left V 5 bases short and J 9 bases short, with 10 bases between. The CDR3 sequence: CASSPQEKAFF. The CDR3, as DNA: TGTGCCAGCAGTCCTCAGGAAAAAGCTTTCTTT.

CDR3 protein: CASSLDGGARTEAFF. CDR3 DNA: TGTGCCAGCAGCTTAGACGGGGGCGCGAGGACTGAAGCTTTCTTT. The chain is built from TRBV11-2 and TRBJ1-1, with D maybe TRBD1 (6 bases). Trimming cost V 0 bases and J 5 bases, with 13 bases left between them. CDR3 length: 15 amino acids. Germline-derived CDR1 and CDR2 are SGHAT and FQNNGV. The full variable domain, completed using reference TRBV11-2 and TRBJ1-1, is EAGVAQSPRYKIIEKRQSVAFWCNPISGHATLYWYQQILGQGPKLLIQFQNNGVVDDSQLPKDRFSAERLKGVDSTLKIQPAKLEDSAVYLCASSLDGGARTEAFFGQGTRLTVV.

This chain links TRBV5-4 with TRBJ1-5; D gene unclear. CDR1 and CDR2 from the germline V gene are SGHNT and YYREEE (reference sequence). V was clipped by 2 bases and J by 0 bases, with 6 bases between them. CDR3 size: 14 residues. CDR3 in DNA: TGTGCCAGCAGCTTTAAAGGTAGCAATCAGCCCCAGCATTTT. It specifies CASSFKGSNQPQHF.

The rearrangement links TRBV10-1 to TRBJ2-7; TRBD1 or TRBD2 may be the D gene (5 bases each). This CDR3 is 13 amino acids long. Germline CDR1 and CDR2: WNHNN and SYGVQD (reference sequence). The V gene lost 6 bases and the J gene lost 2 bases, with 11 bases spanning the gap. The CDR3 nucleotides read TGCGCCAGCAGCTCCGGGGCGCCCTACGAGCAGTACTTC. Protein product: CASSSGAPYEQYF.